This T cell receptor (beta chain) was recovered during a study of OX40 agonist ivuxolimab in advanced cancers. Assay: immunoSEQ multiplex PCR; the TCRdb copy retains only in-frame clones and omits some. This repertoire shows roughly 64,000 clones, over 75% found once; its top ten account for roughly an eighth. Blood specimens came from baseline, cycle 4 day 1, and cycle 7 day 1. Of note for this clone: The antigen is unknown.

This CDR3 region has 15 residues. Between the trimmed V and J ends, which lost 0 bases and 4 bases, there was a span of 12 bases. The germline V gene encodes CDR1 MNHEY and CDR2 SVGAGI. Findings and limits, study-wide: The study found that CD8+ T cells averaged more expanded clones than CD4+.

This receptor was taken from an adult with an advanced solid tumor such as melanoma, head and neck, liver or kidney cancer. The source was CD4+ or CD8+ T cells sorted from blood, collected in a trial of the OX40 agonist ivuxolimab. The chain combines TRBV6-5 with TRBJ1-2; a possible D gene is TRBD1 (5 bases). CDR3 residues: CASSYSQGGGYGYTF. The DNA for the CDR3 is TGTGCCAGCAGTTACTCGCAGGGCGGAGGCTATGGCTACACCTTC.